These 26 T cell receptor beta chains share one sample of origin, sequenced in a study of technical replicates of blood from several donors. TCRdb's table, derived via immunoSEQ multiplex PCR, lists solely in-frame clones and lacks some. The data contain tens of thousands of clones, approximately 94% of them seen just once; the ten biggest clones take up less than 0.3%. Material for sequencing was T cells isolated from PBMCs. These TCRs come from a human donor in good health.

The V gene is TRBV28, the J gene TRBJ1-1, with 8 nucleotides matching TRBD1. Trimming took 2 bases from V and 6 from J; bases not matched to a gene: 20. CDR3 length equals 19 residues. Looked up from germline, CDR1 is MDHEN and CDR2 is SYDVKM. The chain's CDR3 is CASSLILTRYSDRGSEAFF. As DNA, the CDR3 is TGTGCCAGCAGTTTAATCCTGACCAGATATAGCGACAGGGGATCTGAAGCTTTCTTT.

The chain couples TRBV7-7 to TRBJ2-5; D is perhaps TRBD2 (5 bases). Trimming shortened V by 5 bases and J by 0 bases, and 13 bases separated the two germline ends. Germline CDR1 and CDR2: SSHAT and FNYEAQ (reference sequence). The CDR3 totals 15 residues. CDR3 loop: CASSLDGGYQETQYF. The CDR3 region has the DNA TGTGCCAGCAGCCTAGACGGCGGGTACCAAGAGACCCAGTACTTC.

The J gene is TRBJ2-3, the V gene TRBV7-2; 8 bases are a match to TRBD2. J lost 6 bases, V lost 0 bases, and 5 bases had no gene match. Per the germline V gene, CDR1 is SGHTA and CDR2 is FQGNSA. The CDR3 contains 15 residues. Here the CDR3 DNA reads TGTGCCAGCAGCTTAGCGGGCGGGAGGAGGGATACGCAGTATTTT. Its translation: CASSLAGGRRDTQYF.

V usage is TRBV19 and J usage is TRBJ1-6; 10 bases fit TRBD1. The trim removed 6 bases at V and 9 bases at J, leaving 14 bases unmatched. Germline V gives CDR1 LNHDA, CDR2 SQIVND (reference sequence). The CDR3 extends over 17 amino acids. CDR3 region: CASRSLETGTGVSPLHF. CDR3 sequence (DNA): TGTGCCAGTAGATCGCTTGAAACCGGGACAGGGGTTTCACCCCTCCACTTT.

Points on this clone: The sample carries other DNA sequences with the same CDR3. CDR3 in amino acids: CASSLTGTDTQYF. CDR3 nucleotides: TGTGCCAGCAGCTTAACGGGCACAGATACGCAGTATTTT. The chain uses TRBV7-9 and TRBJ2-3; D unclear. V lost 2 bases to trimming and J lost 1 base, with 4 bases between them. Germline V CDR1 and CDR2: SEHNR, FQNEAQ (reference sequence). There are 13 residues in the CDR3.

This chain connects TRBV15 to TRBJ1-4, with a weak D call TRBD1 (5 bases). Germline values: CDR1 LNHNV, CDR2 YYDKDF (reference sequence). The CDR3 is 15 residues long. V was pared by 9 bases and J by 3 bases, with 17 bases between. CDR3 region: CATRTGGLANEKLFF. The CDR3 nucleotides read TGTGCCACTCGCACAGGAGGGCTAGCTAATGAAAAACTGTTTTTT.

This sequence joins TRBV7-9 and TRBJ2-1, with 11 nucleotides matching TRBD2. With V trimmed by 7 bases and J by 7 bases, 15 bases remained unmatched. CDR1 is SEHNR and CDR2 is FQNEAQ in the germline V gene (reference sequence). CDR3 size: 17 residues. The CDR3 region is CASTSFRGSGRGNEQFF. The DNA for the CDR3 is TGTGCCAGCACCTCCTTTCGGGGTAGCGGGAGGGGTAATGAGCAGTTCTTC.

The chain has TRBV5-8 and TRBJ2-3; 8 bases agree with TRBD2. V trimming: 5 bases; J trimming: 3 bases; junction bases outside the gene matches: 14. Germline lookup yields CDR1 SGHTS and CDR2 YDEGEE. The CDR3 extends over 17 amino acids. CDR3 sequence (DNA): TGTGCCAGCAGGGTAGGTCCGGGAGGGTGGGGAACAGATACGCAGTATTTT. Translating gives CASRVGPGGWGTDTQYF. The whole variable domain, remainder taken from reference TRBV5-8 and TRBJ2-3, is EAGVTQSPTHLIKTRGQQATLRCSPISGHTSVYWYQQALGLGLQFLLWYDEGEERNRGNFPPRFSGRQFPNYSSELNVNALELEDSALYLCASRVGPGGWGTDTQYFGPGTRLTVL.

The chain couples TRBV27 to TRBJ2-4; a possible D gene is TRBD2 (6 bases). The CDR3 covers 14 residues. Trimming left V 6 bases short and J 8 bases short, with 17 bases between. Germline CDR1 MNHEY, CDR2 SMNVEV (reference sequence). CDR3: CASRTRATGDIQYF. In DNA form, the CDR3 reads TGTGCCAGCAGGACTAGGGCCACCGGCGACATTCAGTACTTC.

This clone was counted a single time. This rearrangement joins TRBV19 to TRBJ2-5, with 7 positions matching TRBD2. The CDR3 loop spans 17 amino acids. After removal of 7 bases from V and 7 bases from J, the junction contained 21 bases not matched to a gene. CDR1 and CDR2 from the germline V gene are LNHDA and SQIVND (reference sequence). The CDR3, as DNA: TGTGCCAGTAAACTTATTCGTACCGGGACTACGGGTTGGACCCAGTACTTC. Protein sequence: CASKLIRTGTTGWTQYF.

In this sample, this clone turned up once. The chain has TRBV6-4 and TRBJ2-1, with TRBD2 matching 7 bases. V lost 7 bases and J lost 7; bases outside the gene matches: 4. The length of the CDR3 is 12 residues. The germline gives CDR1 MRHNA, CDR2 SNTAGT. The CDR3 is CASTGAGNEQFF. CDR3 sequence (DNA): TGTGCCAGCACGGGAGCGGGAAATGAGCAGTTCTTC.

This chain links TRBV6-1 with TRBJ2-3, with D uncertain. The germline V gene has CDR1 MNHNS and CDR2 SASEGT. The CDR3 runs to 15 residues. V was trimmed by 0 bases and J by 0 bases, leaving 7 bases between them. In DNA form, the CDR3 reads TGTGCCAGCAGTGAAGCGCACGGTAGCACAGATACGCAGTATTTT. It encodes CASSEAHGSTDTQYF.

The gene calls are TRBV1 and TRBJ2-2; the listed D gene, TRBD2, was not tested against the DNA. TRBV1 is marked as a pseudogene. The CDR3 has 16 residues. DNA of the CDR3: TGCACCAGCAGCCAGCCCCTAGCGGAGTCCACCGGGGAGCTGTTTTTT. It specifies CTSSQPLAESTGELFF.

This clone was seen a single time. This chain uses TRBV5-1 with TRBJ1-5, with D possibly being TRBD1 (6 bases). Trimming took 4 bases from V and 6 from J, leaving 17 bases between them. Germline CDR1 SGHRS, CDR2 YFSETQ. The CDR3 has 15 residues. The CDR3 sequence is CASSQFAGAGQPQHF. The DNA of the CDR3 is TGCGCCAGCAGCCAGTTCGCGGGGGCGGGTCAGCCCCAGCATTTT.

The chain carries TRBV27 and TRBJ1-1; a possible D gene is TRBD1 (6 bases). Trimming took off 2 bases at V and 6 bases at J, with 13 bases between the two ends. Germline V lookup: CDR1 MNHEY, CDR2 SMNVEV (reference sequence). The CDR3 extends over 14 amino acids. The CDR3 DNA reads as TGTGCCAGCAGTTTAAACAGGGAATTGGCTGAAGCTTTCTTT. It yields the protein CASSLNRELAEAFF.

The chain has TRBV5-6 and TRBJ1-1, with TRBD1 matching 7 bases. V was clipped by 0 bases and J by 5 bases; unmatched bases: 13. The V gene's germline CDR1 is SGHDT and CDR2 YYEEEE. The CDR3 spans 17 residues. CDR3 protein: CASSLAGQNILWTEAFF. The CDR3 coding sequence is TGTGCCAGCAGCTTGGCGGGACAGAATATCCTATGGACTGAAGCTTTCTTT. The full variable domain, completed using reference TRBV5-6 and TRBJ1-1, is DAGVTQSPTHLIKTRGQQVTLRCSPKSGHDTVSWYQQALGQGPQFIFQYYEEEERQRGNFPDRFSGHQFPNYSSELNVNALLLGDSALYLCASSLAGQNILWTEAFFGQGTRLTVV.

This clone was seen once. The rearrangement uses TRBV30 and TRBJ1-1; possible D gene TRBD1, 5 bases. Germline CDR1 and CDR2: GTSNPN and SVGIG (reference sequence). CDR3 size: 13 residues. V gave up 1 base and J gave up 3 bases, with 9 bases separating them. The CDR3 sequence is CAWSAQGDTEAFF. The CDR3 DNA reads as TGTGCCTGGAGTGCCCAGGGTGACACTGAAGCTTTCTTT.

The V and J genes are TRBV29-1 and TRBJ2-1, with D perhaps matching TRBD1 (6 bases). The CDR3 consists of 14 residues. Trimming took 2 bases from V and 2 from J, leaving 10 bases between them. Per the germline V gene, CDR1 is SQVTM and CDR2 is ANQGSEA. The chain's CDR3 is CSVEPDSPYNEQFF. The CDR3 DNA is TGCAGCGTTGAACCGGACAGCCCCTACAATGAGCAGTTCTTC.

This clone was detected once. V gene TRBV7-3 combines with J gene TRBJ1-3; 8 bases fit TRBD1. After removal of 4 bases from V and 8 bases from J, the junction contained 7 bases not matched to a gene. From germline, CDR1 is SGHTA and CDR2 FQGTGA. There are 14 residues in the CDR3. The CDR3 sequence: CASSSGQGSDTIYF. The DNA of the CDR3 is TGTGCCAGCAGCTCCGGACAGGGATCGGACACCATATATTTT.

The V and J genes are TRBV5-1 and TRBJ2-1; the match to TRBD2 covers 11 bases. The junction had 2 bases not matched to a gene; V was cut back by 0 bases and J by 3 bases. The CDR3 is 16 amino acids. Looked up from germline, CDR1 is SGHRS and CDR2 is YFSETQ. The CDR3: CASSLGGTSGYNEQFF. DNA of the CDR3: TGCGCCAGCAGCTTGGGTGGGACTAGCGGCTACAATGAGCAGTTCTTC.

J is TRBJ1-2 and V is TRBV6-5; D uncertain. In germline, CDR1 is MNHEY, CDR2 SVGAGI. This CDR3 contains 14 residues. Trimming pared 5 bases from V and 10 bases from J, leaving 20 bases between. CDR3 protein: CASSEIPGKGIYTF. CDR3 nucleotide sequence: TGTGCCAGCAGTGAGATTCCCGGGAAGGGAATCTACACCTTC.

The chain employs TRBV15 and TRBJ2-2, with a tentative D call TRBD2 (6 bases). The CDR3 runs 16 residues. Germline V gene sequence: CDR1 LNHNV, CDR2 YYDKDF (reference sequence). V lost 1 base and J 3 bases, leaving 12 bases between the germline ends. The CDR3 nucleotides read TGTGCCACCAGCAGAGTCGGCGGGACGTACACCGGGGAGCTGTTTTTT. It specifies CATSRVGGTYTGELFF.

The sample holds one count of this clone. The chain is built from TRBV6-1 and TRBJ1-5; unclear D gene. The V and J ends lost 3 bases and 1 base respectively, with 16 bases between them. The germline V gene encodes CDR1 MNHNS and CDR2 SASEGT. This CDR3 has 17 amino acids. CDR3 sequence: CASSDEPSALSNQPQHF. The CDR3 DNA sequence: TGTGCCAGCAGTGACGAGCCGAGTGCTCTGAGCAATCAGCCCCAGCATTTT.

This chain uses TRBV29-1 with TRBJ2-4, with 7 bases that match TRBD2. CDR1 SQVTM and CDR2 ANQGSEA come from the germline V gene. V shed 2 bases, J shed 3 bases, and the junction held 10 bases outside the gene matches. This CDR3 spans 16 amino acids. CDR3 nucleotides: TGCAGCGTTGAAAGTGGGGGGGGTAGAGGCAAAAACATTCAGTACTTC. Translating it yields CSVESGGGRGKNIQYF.

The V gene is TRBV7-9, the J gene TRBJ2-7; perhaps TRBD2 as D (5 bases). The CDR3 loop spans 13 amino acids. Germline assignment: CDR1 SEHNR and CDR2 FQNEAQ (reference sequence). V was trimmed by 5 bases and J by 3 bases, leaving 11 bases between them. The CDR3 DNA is TGTGCCAGCAGCCGGACTGGGGTCTACGAGCAGTACTTC. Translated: CASSRTGVYEQYF.

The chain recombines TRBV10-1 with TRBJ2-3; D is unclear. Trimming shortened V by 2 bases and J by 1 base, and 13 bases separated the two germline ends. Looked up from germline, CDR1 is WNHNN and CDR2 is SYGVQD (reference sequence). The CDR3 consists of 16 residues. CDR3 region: CASSERSRIGTDTQYF. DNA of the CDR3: TGCGCCAGCAGTGAGCGAAGCAGGATAGGCACAGATACGCAGTATTTT.